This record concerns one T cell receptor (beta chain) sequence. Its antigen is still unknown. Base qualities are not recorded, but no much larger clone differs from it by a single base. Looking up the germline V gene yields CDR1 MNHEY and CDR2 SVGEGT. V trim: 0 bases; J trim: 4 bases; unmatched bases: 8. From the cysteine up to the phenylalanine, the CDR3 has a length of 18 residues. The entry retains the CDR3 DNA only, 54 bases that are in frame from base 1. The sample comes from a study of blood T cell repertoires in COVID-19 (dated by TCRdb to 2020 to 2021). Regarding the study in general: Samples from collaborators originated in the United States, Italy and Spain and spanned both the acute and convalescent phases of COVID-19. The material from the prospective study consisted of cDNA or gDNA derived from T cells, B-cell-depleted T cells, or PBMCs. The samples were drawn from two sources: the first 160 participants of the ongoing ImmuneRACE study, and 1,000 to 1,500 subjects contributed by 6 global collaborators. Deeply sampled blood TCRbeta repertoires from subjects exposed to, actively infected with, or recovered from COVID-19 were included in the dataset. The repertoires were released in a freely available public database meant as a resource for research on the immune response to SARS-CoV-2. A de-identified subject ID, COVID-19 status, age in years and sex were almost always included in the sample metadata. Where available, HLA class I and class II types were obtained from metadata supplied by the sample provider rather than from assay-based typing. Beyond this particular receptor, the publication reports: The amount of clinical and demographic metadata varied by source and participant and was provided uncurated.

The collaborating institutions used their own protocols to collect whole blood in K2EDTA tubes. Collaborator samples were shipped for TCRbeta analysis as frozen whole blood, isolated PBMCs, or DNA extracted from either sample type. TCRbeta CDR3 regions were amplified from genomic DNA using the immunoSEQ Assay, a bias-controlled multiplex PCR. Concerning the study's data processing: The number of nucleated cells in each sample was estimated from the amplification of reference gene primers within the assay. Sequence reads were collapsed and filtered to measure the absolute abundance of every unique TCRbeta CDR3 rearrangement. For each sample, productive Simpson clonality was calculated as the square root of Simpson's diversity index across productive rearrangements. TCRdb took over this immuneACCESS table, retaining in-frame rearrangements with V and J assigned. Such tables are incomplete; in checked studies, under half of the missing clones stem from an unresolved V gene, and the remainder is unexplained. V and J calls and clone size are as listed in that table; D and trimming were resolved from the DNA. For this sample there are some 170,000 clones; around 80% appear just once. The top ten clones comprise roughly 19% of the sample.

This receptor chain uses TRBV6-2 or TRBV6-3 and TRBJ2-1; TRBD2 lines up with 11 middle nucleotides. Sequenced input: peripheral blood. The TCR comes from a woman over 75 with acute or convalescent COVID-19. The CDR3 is CASSYSPTSGGLYNEQFF. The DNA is TGTGCCAGCAGTTACTCTCCCACTAGCGGGGGCCTTTACAATGAGCAGTTCTTC.